This T cell receptor (beta chain) came from a study of blood T cells in healthy people across ages. Using a J-beta primer mix together with a sample-barcoded 5' primer, a second PCR was run for about 7 to 12 cycles. TCRdb reprocessed the 5' RACE reads with MiXCR, giving one entry per CDR3 protein. In the table there are some 890,000 distinct CDR3 sequences, almost 30% of which are singletons. The table lists this clonotype with many counts. This CDR3 comprises 15 residues. CDR1 is MDHEN and CDR2 is SYDVKM in the germline V gene. Losses at the gene ends were 5 bases for V and 7 bases for J; bases not matched to a gene: 10. This sample was also put to use in a study of T cells of mothers and their children.

The chain combines TRBV28 with TRBJ1-4, with 7 bases aligning to TRBD1. Sequencing was performed on blood. The receptor was isolated from a middle-aged woman in good health. CDR3 nucleotide sequence: TGTGCCAGCAGTCCAAAGACAGGGTGGGGTGAAAAACTGTTTTTT. This translates into CASSPKTGWGEKLFF.